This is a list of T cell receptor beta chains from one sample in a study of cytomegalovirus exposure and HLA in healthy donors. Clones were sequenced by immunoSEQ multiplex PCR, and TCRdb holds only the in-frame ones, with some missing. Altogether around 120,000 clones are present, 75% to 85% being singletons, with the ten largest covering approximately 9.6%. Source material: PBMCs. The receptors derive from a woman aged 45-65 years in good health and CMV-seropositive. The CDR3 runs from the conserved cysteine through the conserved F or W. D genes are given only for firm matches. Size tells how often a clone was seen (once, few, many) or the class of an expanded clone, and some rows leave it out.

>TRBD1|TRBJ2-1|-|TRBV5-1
CASSLDQGARGGEQFF
TGCGCCAGCAGCTTGGATCAGGGGGCGAGAGGGGGTGAGCAGTTCTTC
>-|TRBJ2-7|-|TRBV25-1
CASALQNEQYF
TGTGCCAGCGCCCTCCAGAACGAGCAGTACTTC
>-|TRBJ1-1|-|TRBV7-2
CASSLDPGMNTEAFF
TGTGCCAGCAGCTTAGATCCGGGGATGAACACTGAAGCTTTCTTT
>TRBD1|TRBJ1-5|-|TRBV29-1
CSVGTGVSNQPQHF
TGCAGCGTGGGGACAGGGGTTAGCAATCAGCCCCAGCATTTT
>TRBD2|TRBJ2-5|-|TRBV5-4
CASSLAGTSQETQYF
TGTGCCAGCAGCTTGGCCGGGACTAGTCAGGAGACCCAGTACTTC
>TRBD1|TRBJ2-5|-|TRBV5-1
CASSLGGQGAGETQYF
TGCGCCAGCAGCTTGGGGGGCCAGGGGGCAGGAGAGACCCAGTACTTC
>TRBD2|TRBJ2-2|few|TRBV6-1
CASSEGLAGSGELFF
TGTGCCAGCAGTGAGGGACTAGCGGGCAGCGGGGAGCTGTTTTTT
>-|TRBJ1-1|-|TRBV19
CASSGVARTEAFF
TGTGCCAGTTCGGGGGTGGCGAGAACTGAAGCTTTCTTT
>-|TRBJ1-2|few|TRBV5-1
CASSTQGYGYTF
TGCGCCAGCAGCACACAGGGCTATGGCTACACCTTC
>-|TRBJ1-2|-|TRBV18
CASSPGPGGEVDGYTF
TGTGCCAGCTCACCCGGTCCAGGAGGAGAGGTGGATGGCTACACCTTC
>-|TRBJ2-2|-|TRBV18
CASSPRGLTGTGELFF
TGTGCCAGCTCACCCCGAGGGCTTACTGGAACCGGGGAGCTGTTTTTT
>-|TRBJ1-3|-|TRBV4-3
CASSSQFREVCGNTIYF
TGCGCCAGCAGCTCGCAATTCAGGGAAGTTTGTGGAAACACCATATATTTT
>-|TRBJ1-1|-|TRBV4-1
CASSQQGRGEAFF
TGCGCCAGCAGCCAACAGGGGAGAGGTGAAGCTTTCTTT
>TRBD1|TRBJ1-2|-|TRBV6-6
CASSYRQGVGYTF
TGTGCCAGCAGTTACAGGCAGGGGGTTGGCTACACCTTC
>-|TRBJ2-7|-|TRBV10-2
CASSDRRRSLGQYF
TGCGCCAGCAGCGATCGGAGGCGTTCCCTGGGGCAGTACTTC
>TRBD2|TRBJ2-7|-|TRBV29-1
CSVEAGVTSYEQYF
TGCAGCGTTGAGGCGGGGGTTACCTCCTACGAGCAGTACTTC
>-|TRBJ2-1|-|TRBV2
CASSTDSHNEQFF
TGTGCCAGCAGTACGGACTCCCACAATGAGCAGTTCTTC
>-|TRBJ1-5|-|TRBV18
CASSPRGSNQPQHF
TGTGCCAGCTCACCAAGGGGGAGCAATCAGCCCCAGCATTTT
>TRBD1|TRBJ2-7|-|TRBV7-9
CASTPGTGREQYF
TGTGCCAGCACCCCCGGGACAGGGCGGGAGCAGTACTTC
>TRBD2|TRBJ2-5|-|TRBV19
CASSARRTSGSWETQYF
TGTGCCAGTAGTGCCCGACGGACTAGCGGGAGTTGGGAGACCCAGTACTTC
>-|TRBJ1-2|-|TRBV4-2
CASSQSSQGNYGYTF
TGTGCCAGCAGCCAATCGTCTCAGGGGAACTATGGCTACACCTTC
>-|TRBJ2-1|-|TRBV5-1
CASARRGSYNEQFF
TGCGCCAGCGCTCGTAGAGGTTCCTACAATGAGCAGTTCTTC
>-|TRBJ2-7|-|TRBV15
CATSRDLAGTYEQYF
TGTGCCACCAGCAGAGATCTGGCAGGGACCTACGAGCAGTACTTC
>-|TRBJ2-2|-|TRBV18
CASSRDLNTGELFF
TGTGCCAGCTCACGCGACTTGAACACCGGGGAGCTGTTTTTT
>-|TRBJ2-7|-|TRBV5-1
CASSPPTVYEQYF
TGCGCCAGCAGCCCTCCGACAGTTTACGAGCAGTACTTC
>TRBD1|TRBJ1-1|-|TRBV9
CASSVGGQGGTEAFF
TGTGCCAGCAGCGTAGGAGGACAGGGAGGGACTGAAGCTTTCTTT
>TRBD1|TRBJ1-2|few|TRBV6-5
CASSRDRGNYGYTF
TGTGCCAGCAGTCGGGACAGGGGTAACTATGGCTACACCTTC
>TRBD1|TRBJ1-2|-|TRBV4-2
CASSQGTGLGYTF
TGTGCCAGCAGCCAAGGGACAGGGTTGGGCTACACCTTC
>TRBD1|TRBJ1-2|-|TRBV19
CASRTGNLYGYTF
TGTGCCAGTAGGACAGGGAATCTCTATGGCTACACCTTC
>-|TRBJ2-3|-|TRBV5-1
CASSLAFGQTTDTQYF
TGCGCCAGCAGCTTGGCTTTCGGACAGACCACAGATACGCAGTATTTT
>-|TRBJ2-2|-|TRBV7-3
CASSLTGDTGELFF
TGTGCCAGCAGCCTGACTGGTGACACCGGGGAGCTGTTTTTT
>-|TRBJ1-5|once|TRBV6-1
CASSEQGYQPQHF
TGTGCCAGCAGTGAACAGGGGTATCAGCCCCAGCATTTT
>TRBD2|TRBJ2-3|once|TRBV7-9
CASSDGLAGTDTQYF
TGTGCCAGCAGCGATGGACTAGCGGGCACAGATACGCAGTATTTT
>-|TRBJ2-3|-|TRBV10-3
CAISGGVRTDTQYF
TGTGCCATCAGTGGGGGGGTCCGCACAGATACGCAGTATTTT
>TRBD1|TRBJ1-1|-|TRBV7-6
CASSTGQAAEAFF
TGTGCCAGCAGCACTGGACAGGCAGCTGAAGCTTTCTTT
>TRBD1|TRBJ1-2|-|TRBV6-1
CASRPAGTGPHGYTF
TGTGCCAGCAGACCCGCTGGGACAGGACCCCATGGCTACACCTTC
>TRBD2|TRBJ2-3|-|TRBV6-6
CASRVSGGVTDTQYF
TGTGCCAGCAGAGTTAGCGGGGGGGTTACAGATACGCAGTATTTT
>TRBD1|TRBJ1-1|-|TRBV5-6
CASSSGGTEAFF
TGTGCCAGCAGTTCAGGGGGTACTGAAGCTTTCTTT
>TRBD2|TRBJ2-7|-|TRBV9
CASSVSREGYEQYF
TGTGCCAGCAGCGTTTCCAGGGAGGGCTACGAGCAGTACTTC
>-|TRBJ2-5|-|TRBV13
CASSLSWGLRRGSGHDVYQETQYF
TGTGCCAGCAGCTTATCCTGGGGGCTCCGGCGGGGGAGCGGTCATGATGTGTACCAAGAGACCCAGTACTTC
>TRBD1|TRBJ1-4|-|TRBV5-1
CASSLEGQILEKLFF
TGCGCCAGCAGCTTGGAGGGACAGATCCTCGAAAAACTGTTTTTT
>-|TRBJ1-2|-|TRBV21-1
CASSNQGTNYGYTF
TGTGCCAGCAGCAACCAGGGCACCAACTATGGCTACACCTTC
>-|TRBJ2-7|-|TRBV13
CASSLVRHQEQYF
TGTGCCAGCAGCTTAGTGCGACACCAGGAGCAGTACTTC
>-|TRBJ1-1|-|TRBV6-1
CASGESLLNTEAFF
TGTGCCAGCGGGGAGAGCCTTCTGAACACTGAAGCTTTCTTT
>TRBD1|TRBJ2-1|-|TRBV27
CASSLSPTGVEQFF
TGTGCCAGCAGTTTATCGCCCACAGGGGTCGAGCAGTTCTTC
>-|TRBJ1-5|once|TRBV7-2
CASTPGARDQPQHF
TGTGCCAGCACCCCAGGGGCGCGCGACCAGCCCCAGCATTTT
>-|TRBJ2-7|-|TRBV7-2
CASSPGPGTQSYEQYF
TGTGCCAGCAGCCCCGGCCCCGGGACACAATCCTACGAGCAGTACTTC
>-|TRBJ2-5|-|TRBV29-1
CSVETGSETQYF
TGCAGCGTTGAAACGGGGTCGGAGACCCAGTACTTC
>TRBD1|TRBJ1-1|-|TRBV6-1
CASREGQGDKAFF
TGTGCCAGCAGGGAGGGACAGGGGGATAAGGCTTTCTTT
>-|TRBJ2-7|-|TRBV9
CASSPPNEQYF
TGTGCCAGCAGCCCCCCCAACGAGCAGTACTTC
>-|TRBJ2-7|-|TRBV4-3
CASSQEPGSEQYF
TGCGCCAGCAGCCAAGAGCCGGGATCCGAGCAGTACTTC